The clone carrying this T cell receptor beta chain was counted between two and nine times. What it binds is unknown. This specimen belongs to a study of T-cell memory formation after mild COVID-19. Study context: Clustering of TCRs was largely donor specific. The study's findings and limits: From day 15 to 85, contracting clones were balanced between CD4 and CD8, whereas later expanders leaned toward CD4+. Pre-infection memory harbored some responding clones, suggesting cross-reactive memory joined.

The TCR alpha and TCR beta cDNA libraries, bearing sample barcodes and UMIs, were generated by 5'RACE using constant-segment primers. TCRdb re-derived calls from the 5' RACE reads in MiXCR, one entry per CDR3 protein. The sample holds 300,000 to 350,000 distinct CDR3 sequences, 10% to 15% seen once. The CDR3 extends over 13 amino acids. Per the germline V gene, CDR1 is MGHRA and CDR2 is YSYEKL. The V end was cut by 3 bases, the J end by 6 bases, with 10 bases between. The source is a man in his late teens or twenties who had mild COVID-19 (a few samples of this study predate the infection). Cell type and time point are not known. The chain carries TRBV4-1 and TRBJ2-3; D is undetermined. The sample was PBMCs or a T cell subset sorted from them (not recorded which). CDR3 DNA: TGCGCCAGCAGCCAGCGGTCGATTGATACGCAGTATTTT. This translates into CASSQRSIDTQYF.